This T cell receptor beta chain was profiled in a study of shared clonotypes between healthy human individuals. Study overall: Contributing individuals were two females and a few males aged 18 to 49.

CD45RO+ cells joined CCR7-negative CD45RA+ TemRA cells to form CD8 memory. The trim removed 3 bases at V and 10 bases at J, leaving 8 bases unmatched. The CDR3 totals 15 residues. Looked up from germline, CDR1 is SGHRS and CDR2 is YFSETQ. A note on this clone: The antigen is not known.

Study-level points and caveats: Naive subsets generally exceeded memory subsets in estimated richness. In the sorted subsets, rarefaction showed sequencing was incomplete despite large depth.

The data were produced by immunoSEQ multiplex PCR, yet TCRdb's version contains in-frame clones alone and is incomplete. The sample includes roughly 380,000 clones, about 96% of them seen just once. This rearrangement joins TRBV5-1 to TRBJ2-1; 12 bases fit TRBD2. The sequence was collected from a man under 40 in good health. Sequenced: memory CD8+ T cells sorted from blood. Subset given: CD45RO+ cells pooled with CCR7-negative TemRA cells. CDR3 sequence reads: CASSYWTSGTSEQFF. The CDR3 coding sequence is TGCGCCAGCAGCTATTGGACTAGCGGGACATCGGAGCAGTTCTTC. Based on the CDR3 plus reference TRBV5-1 and TRBJ2-1, the full variable domain is KAGVTQTPRYLIKTRGQQVTLSCSPISGHRSVSWYQQTPGQGLQFLFEYFSETQRNKGNFPGRFSGRQFSNSRSEMNVSTLELGDSALYLCASSYWTSGTSEQFFGPGTRLTVL.